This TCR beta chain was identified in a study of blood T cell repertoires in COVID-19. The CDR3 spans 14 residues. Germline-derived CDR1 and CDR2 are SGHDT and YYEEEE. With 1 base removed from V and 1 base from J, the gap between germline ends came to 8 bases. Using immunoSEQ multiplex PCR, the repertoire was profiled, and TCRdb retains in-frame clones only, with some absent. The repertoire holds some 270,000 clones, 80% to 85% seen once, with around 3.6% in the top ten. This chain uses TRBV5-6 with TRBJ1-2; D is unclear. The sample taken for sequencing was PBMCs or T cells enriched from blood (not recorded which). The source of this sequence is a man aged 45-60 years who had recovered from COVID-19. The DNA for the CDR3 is TGTGCCAGCAGCTTGCAGCGTGATAACTATGGCTACACCTTC. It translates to CASSLQRDNYGYTF. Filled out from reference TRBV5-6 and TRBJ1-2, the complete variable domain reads DAGVTQSPTHLIKTRGQQVTLRCSPKSGHDTVSWYQQALGQGPQFIFQYYEEEERQRGNFPDRFSGHQFPNYSSELNVNALLLGDSALYLCASSLQRDNYGYTFGSGTRLTVV.